This section outlines one T cell receptor (beta chain) sequence together with its context. Its antigen is currently unknown. TCRdb keeps only in-frame clones here, not all; method: immunoSEQ multiplex PCR. The profile covers around 41,000 clones, with over 60% appearing a single time and under 6.5% taken by the ten largest. Single viable CD3+CD4+CD8-CD45RO+ cells were sorted as the memory CD4+ T cells. The germline V and J ends were trimmed by 4 bases and 2 bases, with 11 bases remaining between them. Germline-derived CDR1 and CDR2 are SQVTM and ANQGSEA. The CDR3 has 13 residues. This record belongs to a study of memory CD4+ T cells and cytomegalovirus serostatus. Overall study findings and caveats: Median bootstrapped AUC for CMV status was just under 0.97 originally, less than 0.92 US-trained. CD4+ memory repertoires contained about two fifths of the 164 reported CMV TCRbeta sequences.

This sequence joins TRBV29-1 and TRBJ1-1, with D perhaps TRBD1 (5 bases). The sample was memory CD4+ T cells from blood. This TCR was sampled from an adult in good health and CMV-seronegative. CDR3 protein: CSVAGAVNTEAFF. In nucleotides, the CDR3 is TGCAGCGTTGCTGGGGCAGTTAACACTGAAGCTTTCTTT. Variable domain in full (rest from reference TRBV29-1 and TRBJ1-1): SAVISQKPSRDICQRGTSLTIQCQVDSQVTMMFWYRQQPGQSLTLIATANQGSEATYESGFVIDKFPISRPNLTFSTLTVSNMSPEDSSIYLCSVAGAVNTEAFFGQGTRLTVV.